This is a list of T cell receptor beta chains from one sample in a study of CD8 T cells in ankylosing spondylitis. A single record per CDR3 protein comes from TCRdb applying MiXCR to the 5' RACE reads. Among 500,000 to 650,000 distinct CDR3 sequences listed, about 5% were seen once. The sample taken for sequencing was blood, either unsorted or a sorted T cell fraction (not recorded which). The receptors here all came from a male donor with ankylosing spondylitis. Both conserved end residues are part of each CDR3. A D gene is named only where the DNA matches it firmly. Not every row has a clone size; where given, it reads once, few, many or a size class.

j_gene: TRBJ2-7
v_gene: TRBV5-1
d_gene: TRBD1
abundance: many
CDR3aa: CASSLSDRGKTYEQYF
CDR3nt: TGCGCCAGCAGCTTGTCGGACAGGGGAAAAACCTACGAGCAGTACTTC

j_gene: TRBJ1-4
v_gene: TRBV7-2
d_gene: .
abundance: many
CDR3aa: CASSSDSTNEKLFF
CDR3nt: TGTGCCAGCAGCTCCGACTCAACTAATGAAAAACTGTTTTTT

j_gene: TRBJ2-7
v_gene: TRBV10-3
d_gene: .
abundance: many
CDR3aa: CAISAGESYEQYF
CDR3nt: TGTGCCATCAGTGCCGGGGAGTCCTACGAGCAGTACTTC

j_gene: TRBJ1-5
v_gene: TRBV6-1
d_gene: .
abundance: many
CDR3aa: CASKFLLGGRGNQPQHF
CDR3nt: TGTGCCAGCAAATTCCTCTTGGGGGGCCGGGGCAATCAGCCCCAGCATTTT

j_gene: TRBJ1-2
v_gene: TRBV11-2
d_gene: TRBD1
abundance: many
CDR3aa: CASSTDRSNYGYTF
CDR3nt: TGTGCCAGCAGCACGGACAGGTCCAACTATGGCTACACCTTC

j_gene: TRBJ2-6
v_gene: TRBV11-1
d_gene: TRBD1
abundance: .
CDR3aa: CASSSGGAWGANVLTF
CDR3nt: TGTGCCAGCAGTTCAGGGGGCGCGTGGGGGGCCAACGTCCTGACTTTC

j_gene: TRBJ2-7
v_gene: TRBV20-1
d_gene: .
abundance: many
CDR3aa: CSARPDRRAYEQYF
CDR3nt: TGCAGTGCTCGACCGGACCGGCGCGCCTACGAGCAGTACTTC

j_gene: TRBJ2-2
v_gene: TRBV7-9
d_gene: TRBD1
abundance: many
CDR3aa: CASSSRTGPRTGELFF
CDR3nt: TGTGCCAGCAGCTCCAGGACAGGTCCAAGGACCGGGGAGCTGTTTTTT

j_gene: TRBJ2-2
v_gene: TRBV24-1
d_gene: TRBD2
abundance: few
CDR3aa: CATSDSRGEGTTTGELFF
CDR3nt: TGTGCCACCAGTGATTCACGTGGGGAGGGAACTACAACCGGGGAGCTGTTTTTT

j_gene: TRBJ1-1
v_gene: TRBV15
d_gene: .
abundance: many
CDR3aa: CATSRVGGEGTEAFF
CDR3nt: TGTGCCACCAGCAGAGTAGGAGGCGAGGGCACTGAAGCTTTCTTT

j_gene: TRBJ1-5
v_gene: TRBV4-1
d_gene: TRBD1
abundance: many
CDR3aa: CASSHPTGTGPNMAQHF
CDR3nt: TGCGCCAGCAGCCACCCCACCGGGACAGGCCCAAACATGGCCCAGCATTTT

j_gene: TRBJ2-7
v_gene: TRBV20-1
d_gene: .
abundance: many
CDR3aa: CSAIRDSSYEQYF
CDR3nt: TGCAGTGCTATCAGGGATTCCTCCTACGAGCAGTACTTC

j_gene: TRBJ2-4
v_gene: TRBV20-1
d_gene: .
abundance: many
CDR3aa: CSAPGRAKNIQYF
CDR3nt: TGCAGCGCCCCCGGGAGAGCCAAAAACATTCAGTACTTC

j_gene: TRBJ2-2
v_gene: TRBV28
d_gene: TRBD2
abundance: few
CDR3aa: CASSTGGTGELFF
CDR3nt: TGTGCCAGCAGCACGGGGGGAACCGGGGAGCTGTTTTTT

j_gene: TRBJ1-1
v_gene: TRBV12-5
d_gene: .
abundance: few
CDR3aa: CASGLVLRQRVPRNTEAFF
CDR3nt: TGTGCTAGTGGTTTGGTACTTCGGCAGAGGGTCCCCCGGAACACTGAAGCTTTCTTT

j_gene: TRBJ1-1
v_gene: TRBV5-1
d_gene: TRBD1
abundance: many
CDR3aa: CASSIQGAGNTEAFF
CDR3nt: TGCGCCAGCAGCATACAGGGGGCCGGGAACACTGAAGCTTTCTTT

j_gene: TRBJ2-7
v_gene: TRBV20-1
d_gene: .
abundance: few
CDR3aa: CSASHLQDSYEQYF
CDR3nt: TGCAGTGCTAGCCACCTACAGGACTCCTACGAGCAGTACTTC

j_gene: TRBJ1-1
v_gene: TRBV28
d_gene: .
abundance: .
CDR3aa: CASNPGRYKAFF
CDR3nt: TGTGCCAGCAACCCGGGACGGTATAAAGCTTTCTTT

j_gene: TRBJ1-1
v_gene: TRBV20-1
d_gene: .
abundance: many
CDR3aa: CSAFNGLNTEAFF
CDR3nt: TGCAGTGCCTTTAACGGGTTGAACACTGAAGCTTTCTTT

j_gene: TRBJ2-7
v_gene: TRBV20-1
d_gene: .
abundance: many
CDR3aa: CSARLRGAPPYEQYF
CDR3nt: TGCAGTGCTAGGCTCAGGGGGGCCCCCCCCTACGAGCAGTACTTC

j_gene: TRBJ1-2
v_gene: TRBV10-3
d_gene: .
abundance: many
CDR3aa: CAIDQGFFGYGYTF
CDR3nt: TGTGCCATCGACCAGGGGTTTTTCGGCTATGGCTACACCTTC

j_gene: TRBJ2-6
v_gene: TRBV7-8
d_gene: TRBD1
abundance: many
CDR3aa: CASSLVGQGTLSGANVLTF
CDR3nt: TGTGCCAGCAGCTTGGTGGGACAGGGGACCCTCTCTGGGGCCAACGTCCTGACTTTC

j_gene: TRBJ1-2
v_gene: TRBV28
d_gene: TRBD1
abundance: many
CDR3aa: CASRPAQGARGYTF
CDR3nt: TGTGCCAGCAGACCAGCCCAGGGGGCGCGGGGCTACACCTTC

j_gene: TRBJ2-1
v_gene: TRBV9
d_gene: .
abundance: many
CDR3aa: CASSVEVGYNEQFF
CDR3nt: TGTGCCAGCAGCGTAGAGGTGGGCTACAATGAGCAGTTCTTC

j_gene: TRBJ2-2
v_gene: TRBV6-1
d_gene: TRBD1
abundance: many
CDR3aa: CASLDRVRTGELFF
CDR3nt: TGTGCCAGTCTGGACAGGGTGCGCACCGGGGAGCTGTTTTTT

j_gene: TRBJ2-1
v_gene: TRBV20-1
d_gene: TRBD2
abundance: many
CDR3aa: CSARMGLKRGF
CDR3nt: TGCAGTGCTAGAATGGGGCTGAAGCGGGGGTTC

j_gene: TRBJ2-5
v_gene: TRBV29-1
d_gene: .
abundance: many
CDR3aa: CSVAGDSSAETQYF
CDR3nt: TGCAGCGTTGCAGGGGATAGTAGCGCAGAGACCCAGTACTTC

j_gene: TRBJ2-2
v_gene: TRBV15
d_gene: .
abundance: many
CDR3aa: CATSRGGGGNTGELFF
CDR3nt: TGTGCCACCAGCAGAGGAGGGGGGGGCAACACCGGGGAGCTGTTTTTT

j_gene: TRBJ2-7
v_gene: TRBV21-1
d_gene: .
abundance: few
CDR3aa: CASSKGLAGASYEQYF
CDR3nt: TGTGCCAGCAGCAAGGGACTAGCGGGAGCGTCTTACGAGCAGTACTTC

j_gene: TRBJ1-6
v_gene: TRBV4-2
d_gene: .
abundance: many
CDR3aa: CASSQEGAFSSLHF
CDR3nt: TGTGCCAGCAGCCAAGAGGGAGCCTTTTCTTCCCTCCACTTT

j_gene: TRBJ2-1
v_gene: TRBV2
d_gene: .
abundance: many
CDR3aa: CASSSPYSYNEQFF
CDR3nt: TGTGCCAGCAGTAGCCCATATTCCTACAATGAGCAGTTCTTC

j_gene: TRBJ1-1
v_gene: TRBV20-1
d_gene: .
abundance: few
CDR3aa: CSAISRWNTEAFF
CDR3nt: TGCAGCGCCATTAGCAGGTGGAACACTGAAGCTTTCTTT

j_gene: TRBJ2-1
v_gene: TRBV7-9
d_gene: TRBD1
abundance: many
CDR3aa: CASSEDRGRIHEQFF
CDR3nt: TGTGCCAGCAGCGAGGACAGGGGGCGAATCCATGAGCAGTTCTTC

j_gene: TRBJ2-2
v_gene: TRBV7-8
d_gene: .
abundance: many
CDR3aa: CASSAGGRANTGELFF
CDR3nt: TGTGCCAGCAGCGCCGGCGGCAGAGCGAACACCGGGGAGCTGTTTTTT